Following are 16 T cell receptor beta chains from one sample sequenced in a study of blood T cell repertoires in COVID-19. Produced via immunoSEQ multiplex PCR; TCRdb's table is partial and in-frame only. The sample records some 160,000 clones, around four fifths being singletons. The sequencing input was peripheral blood. Receptor source: a woman between 65 and 79 years old who had recovered from COVID-19.

The chain employs TRBV5-1 and TRBJ2-5; D is perhaps TRBD1 (5 bases). The ends were cut back, 0 bases at V and 4 bases at J, with 7 bases in the middle. Germline V gives CDR1 SGHRS, CDR2 YFSETQ. The CDR3 length is 13 residues. The CDR3 sequence is CASSLVGPETQYF. In nucleotides, the CDR3 is TGCGCCAGCAGCTTGGTGGGGCCAGAGACCCAGTACTTC.

The rearrangement links TRBV10-3 to TRBJ1-6; D perhaps matches TRBD1 (5 bases). Germline V gene lookup returns CDR1 ENHRY and CDR2 SYGVKD. V was trimmed by 11 bases and J by 5 bases, leaving 22 bases between them. The CDR3 is made up of 16 amino acids. CDR3 loop: CAATGTAGLDNSPLHF. The CDR3 nucleotides are TGTGCCGCGACCGGGACCGCGGGGCTCGATAATTCACCCCTCCACTTT.

The rearrangement uses TRBV10-3 and TRBJ2-2; weak D call: TRBD2 (6 bases). The V end lost 4 bases, the J end lost 5 bases, and 11 bases lay between the germline ends. The CDR3 covers 14 residues. The V gene's germline CDR1 is ENHRY and CDR2 SYGVKD. The CDR3 coding sequence is TGTGCCATCAGTGGGAGGGAGAGGACCGGGGAGCTGTTTTTT. This sequence encodes CAISGRERTGELFF.

In its sample, this clone was seen once. V and J are TRBV27 and TRBJ2-2, with TRBD1 identical over 7 bases. This CDR3 spans 14 amino acids. J lost 6 bases, V lost 6 bases, and 7 bases had no gene match. Germline CDR1 is MNHEY and CDR2 is SMNVEV (reference sequence). In DNA, the CDR3 is TGTGCCAGCAGGATAATACAGGGGCCCGGGGAGCTGTTTTTT. This sequence encodes CASRIIQGPGELFF.

The chain is built from TRBV11-2 and TRBJ1-4; 10 bases match TRBD1. Trimming removed 5 bases from V and 3 bases from J; junction bases left unmatched: 6. The CDR3 consists of 16 residues. Per the germline V gene, CDR1 is SGHAT and CDR2 is FQNNGV. CDR3 loop: CASSPPGTGANEKLFF. The CDR3 nucleotides are TGTGCCAGCAGCCCCCCCGGGACAGGGGCTAATGAAAAACTGTTTTTT.

This clone is a singleton in its sample. The V and J genes are TRBV9 and TRBJ1-2; 9 nucleotides match TRBD1. Germline V gene data show CDR1 as SGDLS and CDR2 as YYNGEE. V dropped 4 bases and J dropped 0; count of bases not matched to a gene: 1. CDR3 length: 14 residues. The CDR3 DNA is TGTGCCAGCAGCAGACAGGGGGCTAACTATGGCTACACCTTC. It specifies CASSRQGANYGYTF.

The chain has TRBV13 and TRBJ1-2, with no clear D. Germline CDR1 is PRHDT and CDR2 is FYEKMQ (reference sequence). The CDR3 is 15 amino acids. V lost 0 bases to trimming and J lost 0 bases, with 8 bases between them. The CDR3 DNA sequence: TGTGCCAGCAGCTTAGGCCCGCTACCTAACTATGGCTACACCTTC. Amino acids: CASSLGPLPNYGYTF.

CDR3 residues: CASSSPVGGGPGELFF. The CDR3 DNA reads as TGTGCCAGCAGCTCCCCAGTGGGGGGGGGCCCCGGGGAGCTGTTTTTT. The rearrangement links TRBV7-9 to TRBJ2-2, with D tentatively TRBD2 (7 bases). CDR3 size: 16 residues. Germline CDR1 SEHNR, CDR2 FQNEAQ (reference sequence). With 4 bases removed from V and 6 bases from J, the gap between germline ends came to 18 bases.

V usage is TRBV21-1 and J usage is TRBJ2-5; the table gives TRBD2 as D, unverified against the DNA. TRBV21-1 is a listed pseudogene. CDR3 length: 17 residues. CDR3 DNA: TGTGCCAGCAGCAAGGACGGGGGCGGGGGCCTCCAAGAGACCCAGTACTTC. It is translated as CASSKDGGGGLQETQYF.

This rearrangement joins TRBV4-3 to TRBJ2-2, with no clear D. V lost 3 bases and J lost 3, with 5 bases in between. In germline, CDR1 is LGHNA, CDR2 YSLEER. The CDR3 runs 13 residues. The CDR3 spells CASSHRDTGELFF. For the CDR3, the DNA is TGCGCCAGCAGCCACCGTGACACCGGGGAGCTGTTTTTT.

As to this clone: Other DNA sequences in this sample translate to the same CDR3. This chain uses TRBV5-4 with TRBJ1-4; TRBD1 matches at 7 bases. Trimming took 4 bases from V and 2 from J; bases not matched to a gene: 2. The CDR3 contains 14 residues. Germline V gives CDR1 SGHNT, CDR2 YYREEE (reference sequence). The CDR3 region has the DNA TGTGCCAGCAGCCGCAGGGGGACTAATGAAAAACTGTTTTTT. Its translation: CASSRRGTNEKLFF.

The rearrangement joins TRBV9 to TRBJ2-7; D uncertain. This CDR3 contains 13 residues. Looked up from germline, CDR1 is SGDLS and CDR2 is YYNGEE. The V and J ends lost 4 bases and 5 bases respectively, with 13 bases between them. CDR3 in amino acids: CASSLLGWDEQYF. The CDR3 DNA reads TGTGCCAGCAGCCTACTCGGGTGGGACGAGCAGTACTTC.

The chain couples TRBV12-1 to TRBJ2-7; the tabulated D call, TRBD1, remains unverified against the DNA. TRBV12-1 is an annotated pseudogene. The CDR3 loop spans 17 amino acids. CDR3 coding DNA: TGTGCCAGCAGCTTTTGCCAGCGGGACAGGGGTTCCTACGAGCAGTACTTC. This encodes CASSFCQRDRGSYEQYF.

The sample holds a few counts of this clone. The V and J genes are TRBV9 and TRBJ2-7; D perhaps matches TRBD1 (5 bases). Germline V gene data show CDR1 as SGDLS and CDR2 as YYNGEE. V shed 0 bases and J shed 7 bases, with 14 bases lying between them. The CDR3 spans 14 residues. The CDR3 reads CASSVGGPRWEQYF. CDR3 DNA: TGTGCCAGCAGCGTAGGGGGCCCCCGCTGGGAGCAGTACTTC.

The V call is TRBV11-2, the J call TRBJ2-5, with 10 bases that match TRBD2. Trimming took 4 bases from V and 0 from J; bases not matched to a gene: 8. The CDR3 loop spans 17 amino acids. CDR1 is SGHAT, CDR2 FQNNGV, per germline. As DNA, the CDR3 is TGTGCCAGCAGCTGGGGCGGAGCGGGAGGGAACCAAGAGACCCAGTACTTC. Amino acids: CASSWGGAGGNQETQYF.

This sequence joins TRBV10-3 and TRBJ1-1; 8 bases align to TRBD1. Germline values: CDR1 ENHRY, CDR2 SYGVKD. V was pared by 5 bases and J by 4 bases, with 6 bases of the junction left unmatched. This CDR3 is 14 amino acids long. DNA for the CDR3: TGTGCCATCAGTAACAGGGGGTCGGGCACTGAAGCTTTCTTT. This gives the protein CAISNRGSGTEAFF.